This T cell receptor (beta chain) was found in a study of OX40 agonist ivuxolimab in advanced cancers. Looking at the study overall: Participants averaged approximately 61 years of age (range roughly 23 to 79) and were roughly 80% male.

A note on this clone: Its antigen is undetermined.

The data were produced by immunoSEQ multiplex PCR, yet TCRdb's version contains in-frame clones alone and is incomplete. The sample shows roughly 60,000 clones, less than 85% of them seen only once. Broader study findings: Blood T cells, both CD4+ and CD8+, expanded clonally by week 6 at 0.1 to 3.0 mg/kg.

The CDR3 is made up of 16 amino acids. CDR1 and CDR2 (germline): SGHDT, YYEEEE. The J segment lost 0 bases and the V segment lost 2 bases, leaving 4 bases of the junction unmatched. The chain couples TRBV5-6 to TRBJ1-2; TRBD1 agrees at 10 bases. Sample: CD4+ or CD8+ T cells sorted from blood, taken in a trial of the OX40 agonist ivuxolimab. The receptor was isolated from an adult with an advanced solid tumor such as melanoma, head and neck, liver or kidney cancer. CDR3 DNA: TGTGCCAGCAGCTTTCCGGGACAGGGGCCTAACTATGGCTACACCTTC. It specifies CASSFPGQGPNYGYTF.